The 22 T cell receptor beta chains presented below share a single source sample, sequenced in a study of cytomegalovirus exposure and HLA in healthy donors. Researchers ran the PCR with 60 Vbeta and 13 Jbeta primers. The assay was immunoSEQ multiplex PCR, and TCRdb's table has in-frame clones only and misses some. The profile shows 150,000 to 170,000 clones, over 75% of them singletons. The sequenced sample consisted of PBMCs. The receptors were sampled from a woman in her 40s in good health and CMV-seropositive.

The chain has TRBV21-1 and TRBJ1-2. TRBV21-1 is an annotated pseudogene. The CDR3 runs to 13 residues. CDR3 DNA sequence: TGTGCCAGCAGCAAACTGGCCCCGGGTGGCTACACCTTC. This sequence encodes CASSKLAPGGYTF.

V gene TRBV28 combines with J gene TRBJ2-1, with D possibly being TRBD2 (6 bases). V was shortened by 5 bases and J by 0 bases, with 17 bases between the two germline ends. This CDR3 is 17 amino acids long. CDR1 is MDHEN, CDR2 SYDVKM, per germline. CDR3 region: CASSRLTKDYSYNEQFF. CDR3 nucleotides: TGTGCCAGCAGTCGACTAACAAAGGACTACTCCTACAATGAGCAGTTCTTC.

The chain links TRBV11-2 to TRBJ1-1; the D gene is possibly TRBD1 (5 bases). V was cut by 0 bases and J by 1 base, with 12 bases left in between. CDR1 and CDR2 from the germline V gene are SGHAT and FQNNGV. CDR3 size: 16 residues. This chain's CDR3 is CASSLEYGRANTEAFF. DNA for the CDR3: TGTGCCAGCAGCTTAGAATACGGCAGGGCGAACACTGAAGCTTTCTTT.

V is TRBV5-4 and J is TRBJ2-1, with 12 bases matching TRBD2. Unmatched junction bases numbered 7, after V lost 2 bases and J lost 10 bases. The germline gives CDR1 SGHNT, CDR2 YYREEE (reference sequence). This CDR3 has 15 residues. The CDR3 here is CASSFSTSGSGEQFF. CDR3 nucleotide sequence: TGTGCCAGCAGCTTTTCGACTAGCGGGAGTGGGGAGCAGTTCTTC.

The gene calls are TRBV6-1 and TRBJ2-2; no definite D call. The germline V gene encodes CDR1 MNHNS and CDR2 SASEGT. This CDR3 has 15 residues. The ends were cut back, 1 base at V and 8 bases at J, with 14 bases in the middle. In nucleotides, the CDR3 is TGTGCCAGCAGTGAAGATCTAAGAGTCACGGGGGAGCTGTTTTTT. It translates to CASSEDLRVTGELFF.

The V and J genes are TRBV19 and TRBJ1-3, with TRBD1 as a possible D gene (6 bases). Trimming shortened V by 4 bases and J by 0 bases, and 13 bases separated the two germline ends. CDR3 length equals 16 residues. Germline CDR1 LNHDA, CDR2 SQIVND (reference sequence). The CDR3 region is CASSSRTAVSGNTIYF. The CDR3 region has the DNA TGTGCCAGTAGTAGCAGGACAGCCGTCTCTGGAAACACCATATATTTT.

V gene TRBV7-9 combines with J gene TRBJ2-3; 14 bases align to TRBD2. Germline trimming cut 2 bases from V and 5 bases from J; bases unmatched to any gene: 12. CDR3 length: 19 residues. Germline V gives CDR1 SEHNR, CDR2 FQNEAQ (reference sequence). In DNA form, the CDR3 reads TGTGCCAGCAGCTTAATGCCCCCGGGACTAGCGGGAGTGGGAGATACGCAGTATTTT. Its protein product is CASSLMPPGLAGVGDTQYF.

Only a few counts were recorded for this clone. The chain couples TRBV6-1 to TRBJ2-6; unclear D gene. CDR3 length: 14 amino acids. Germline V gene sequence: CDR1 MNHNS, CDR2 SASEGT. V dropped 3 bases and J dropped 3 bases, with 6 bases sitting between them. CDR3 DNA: TGTGCCAGCAGTGACCTATATGGGGCCAACGTCCTGACTTTC. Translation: CASSDLYGANVLTF.

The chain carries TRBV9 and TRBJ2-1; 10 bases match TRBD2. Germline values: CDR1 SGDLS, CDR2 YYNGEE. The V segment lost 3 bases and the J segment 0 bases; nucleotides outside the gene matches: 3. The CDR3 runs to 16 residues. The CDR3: CASSELAGSSYNEQFF. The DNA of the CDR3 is TGTGCCAGCAGCGAACTAGCGGGGAGCTCCTACAATGAGCAGTTCTTC.

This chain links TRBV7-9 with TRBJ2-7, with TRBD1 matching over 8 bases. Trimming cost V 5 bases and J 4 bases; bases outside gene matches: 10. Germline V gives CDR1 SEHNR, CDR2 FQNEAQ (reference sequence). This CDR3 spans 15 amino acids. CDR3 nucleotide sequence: TGTGCCAGCAGCCCGACAGGGGAGGACGGGTACGAGCAGTACTTC. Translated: CASSPTGEDGYEQYF.

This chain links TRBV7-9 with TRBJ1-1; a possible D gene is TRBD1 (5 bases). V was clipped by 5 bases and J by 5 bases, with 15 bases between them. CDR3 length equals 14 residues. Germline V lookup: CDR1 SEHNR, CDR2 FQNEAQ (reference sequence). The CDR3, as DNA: TGTGCCAGCAGCAAGCCCGGGACTAATACTGAAGCTTTCTTT. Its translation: CASSKPGTNTEAFF.

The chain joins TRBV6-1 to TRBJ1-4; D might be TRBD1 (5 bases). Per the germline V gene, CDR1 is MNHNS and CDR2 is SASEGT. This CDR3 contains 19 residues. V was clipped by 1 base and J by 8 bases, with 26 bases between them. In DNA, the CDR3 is TGTGCCAGCAGTGAAGTTGCCGGGCGTGGTAGGGGTGTTGGGGAAAAACTGTTTTTT. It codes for CASSEVAGRGRGVGEKLFF.

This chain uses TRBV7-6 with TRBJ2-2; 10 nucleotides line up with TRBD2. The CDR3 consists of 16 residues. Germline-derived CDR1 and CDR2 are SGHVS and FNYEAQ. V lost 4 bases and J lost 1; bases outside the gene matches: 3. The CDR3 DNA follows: TGTGCCAGCAGCTCCCTAGCGGGAGAGAACACCGGGGAGCTGTTTTTT. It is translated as CASSSLAGENTGELFF.

The CDR3 sequence: CASSRGIGYGYTF. The DNA of the CDR3 is TGCGCCAGCAGTCGGGGTATTGGATATGGCTACACCTTC. The gene calls are TRBV10-2 and TRBJ1-2; D ambiguous. V shed 5 bases and J shed 5 bases, with 12 bases lying between them. Germline assignment: CDR1 WSHSY and CDR2 SAAADI. The CDR3 totals 13 residues.

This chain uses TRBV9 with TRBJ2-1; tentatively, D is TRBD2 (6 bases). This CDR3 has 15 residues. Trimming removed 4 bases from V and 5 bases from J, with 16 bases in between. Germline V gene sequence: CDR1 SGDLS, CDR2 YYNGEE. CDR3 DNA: TGTGCCAGCAGCCCACCTCCGGGGGAGAACAATGAGCAGTTCTTC. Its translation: CASSPPPGENNEQFF.

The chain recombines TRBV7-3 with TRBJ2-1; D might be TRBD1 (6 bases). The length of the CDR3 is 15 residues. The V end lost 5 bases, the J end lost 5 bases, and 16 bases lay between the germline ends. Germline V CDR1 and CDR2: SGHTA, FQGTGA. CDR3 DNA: TGTGCCAGCAGCCCACAGGGCCTTGGGAACAATGAGCAGTTCTTC. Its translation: CASSPQGLGNNEQFF.

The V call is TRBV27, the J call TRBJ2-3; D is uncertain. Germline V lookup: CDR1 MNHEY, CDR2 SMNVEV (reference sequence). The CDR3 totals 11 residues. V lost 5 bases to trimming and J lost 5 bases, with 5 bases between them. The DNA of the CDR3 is TGTGCCAGCAGTACGGGAGATACGCAGTATTTT. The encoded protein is CASSTGDTQYF.

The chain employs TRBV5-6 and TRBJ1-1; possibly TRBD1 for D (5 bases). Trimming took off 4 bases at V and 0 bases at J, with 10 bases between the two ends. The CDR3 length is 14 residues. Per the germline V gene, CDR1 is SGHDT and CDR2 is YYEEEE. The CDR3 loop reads CASSMTAMNTEAFF. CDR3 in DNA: TGTGCCAGCAGCATGACAGCCATGAACACTGAAGCTTTCTTT.

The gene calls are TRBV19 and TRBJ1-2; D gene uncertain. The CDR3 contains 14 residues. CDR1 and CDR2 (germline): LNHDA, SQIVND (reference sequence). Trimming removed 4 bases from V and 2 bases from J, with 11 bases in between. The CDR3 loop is CASSTWTGNYGYTF. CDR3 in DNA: TGTGCCAGTAGTACATGGACTGGGAACTATGGCTACACCTTC.

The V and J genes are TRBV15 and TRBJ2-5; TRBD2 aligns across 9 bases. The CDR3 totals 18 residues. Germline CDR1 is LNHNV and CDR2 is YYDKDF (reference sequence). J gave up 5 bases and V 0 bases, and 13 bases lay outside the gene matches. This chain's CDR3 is CATSREWGGRALWETQYF. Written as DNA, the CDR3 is TGTGCCACCAGCAGAGAATGGGGCGGGAGGGCCCTCTGGGAGACCCAGTACTTC.

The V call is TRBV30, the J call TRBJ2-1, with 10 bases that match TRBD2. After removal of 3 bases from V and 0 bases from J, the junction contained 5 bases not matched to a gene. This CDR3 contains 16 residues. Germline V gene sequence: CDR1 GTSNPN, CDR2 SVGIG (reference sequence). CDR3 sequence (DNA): TGTGCCTGGAGAGCGGGAGGGCCAAGCTCCTACAATGAGCAGTTCTTC. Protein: CAWRAGGPSSYNEQFF.

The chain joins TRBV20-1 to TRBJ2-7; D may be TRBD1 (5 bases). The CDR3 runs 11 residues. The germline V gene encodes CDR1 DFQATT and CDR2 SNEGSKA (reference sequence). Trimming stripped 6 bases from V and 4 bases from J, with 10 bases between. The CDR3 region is CSARTSYEQYF. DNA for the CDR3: TGCAGTGCACGGACATCATACGAGCAGTACTTC.